Following are 25 T cell receptor beta chains from one sample sequenced in a study of shared clonotypes between healthy human individuals. TCRdb's copy holds only in-frame clones and misses some; the assay was immunoSEQ multiplex PCR. The profile covers about 660,000 clones, with approximately 74% appearing a single time and around 1.6% taken by the ten largest. The sample was memory CD4+ T cells sorted from blood. Subset specified: CD45RA-negative fraction. These receptors were collected from a woman aged 25 to 39 in good health.

V and J are TRBV4-2 and TRBJ2-1; TRBD2 agrees at 7 bases. Germline V lookup: CDR1 LGHNA, CDR2 YNFKEQ. CDR3 length equals 17 residues. V lost 0 bases and J lost 2; bases outside the gene matches: 7. CDR3 residues: CASSQDPSGETYNEQFF. In DNA, the CDR3 is TGTGCCAGCAGCCAAGATCCCAGCGGGGAGACCTACAATGAGCAGTTCTTC.

The gene calls are TRBV19 and TRBJ2-2, with D possibly being TRBD1 (6 bases). V shed 5 bases and J shed 4 bases, with 20 bases lying between them. CDR1 LNHDA and CDR2 SQIVND come from the germline V gene (reference sequence). The CDR3 has 17 residues. The CDR3 loop reads CASSEGTPSRGTGELFF. As DNA, the CDR3 is TGTGCCAGTAGTGAGGGGACACCCTCCCGCGGCACCGGGGAGCTGTTTTTT.

This clone was recorded once. V is TRBV2 and J is TRBJ2-3; D gene uncertain. The CDR3 sequence is 15 residues long. Germline assignment: CDR1 SNHLY and CDR2 FYNNEI. V was shortened by 6 bases and J by 0 bases, with 13 bases between the two germline ends. The CDR3 region is CASSADALSTDTQYF. The CDR3, as DNA: TGTGCCAGCAGCGCGGACGCACTCAGCACAGATACGCAGTATTTT.

The rearrangement links TRBV29-1 to TRBJ1-3; D ambiguous. The V and J ends lost 4 bases and 3 bases respectively, with 7 bases between them. CDR3 length equals 12 residues. Looked up from germline, CDR1 is SQVTM and CDR2 is ANQGSEA. As DNA, the CDR3 is TGCAGCGTTGTTGAGGTTGGAAACACCATATATTTT. The encoded protein is CSVVEVGNTIYF.

The V and J genes are TRBV20-1 and TRBJ1-2; D unresolved. Germline assignment: CDR1 DFQATT and CDR2 SNEGSKA (reference sequence). V was clipped by 5 bases and J by 2 bases, with 6 bases between them. CDR3 size: 11 residues. The CDR3 nucleotides read TGCAGTGCTGGGCACAACTATGGCTACACCTTC. Amino acids: CSAGHNYGYTF.

The sample holds a few counts of this clone. V gene TRBV2 combines with J gene TRBJ1-5; D call uncertain. CDR3 size: 13 residues. Germline CDR1 SNHLY, CDR2 FYNNEI. Trimming pared 6 bases from V and 1 base from J, leaving 7 bases between. The CDR3 loop is CASSSDSNQPQHF. The CDR3 nucleotides are TGTGCCAGCAGCTCGGACAGCAATCAGCCCCAGCATTTT.

The chain joins TRBV15 to TRBJ2-2; no clear D gene. CDR3 length equals 16 residues. The germline CDR1 and CDR2 sequences are LNHNV and YYDKDF (reference sequence). V gave up 0 bases and J gave up 0 bases, with 8 bases separating them. In nucleotides, the CDR3 is TGTGCCACCAGCAGAGAAGGCGGTTCGAACACCGGGGAGCTGTTTTTT. Its protein product is CATSREGGSNTGELFF. The variable domain in full, completed from reference TRBV15 and TRBJ2-2, reads DAMVIQNPRYQVTQFGKPVTLSCSQTLNHNVMYWYQQKSSQAPKLLFHYYDKDFNNEADTPDNFQSRRPNTSFCFLDIRSPGLGDTAMYLCATSREGGSNTGELFFGEGSRLTVL.

The V gene is TRBV6-6, the J gene TRBJ1-5; 10 bases line up with TRBD1. The CDR3 extends over 14 amino acids. The germline CDR1 and CDR2 sequences are MNHNY and SVGAGI (reference sequence). V lost 5 bases and J lost 7; bases outside the gene matches: 5. CDR3 protein: CASSTDRGRQPQHF. CDR3 sequence (DNA): TGTGCCAGCAGTACAGACAGGGGGCGGCAGCCCCAGCATTTT.

This clone occurred a few times. V and J are TRBV7-9 and TRBJ2-3, with 14 bases matching TRBD2. V shed 10 bases and J 2 bases; nucleotides not matched to a gene: 14. CDR1 SEHNR and CDR2 FQNEAQ come from the germline V gene (reference sequence). The CDR3 length is 18 residues. The CDR3 nucleotides are TGTGCCACCGCGACTAGCGGGAGGGTCGAGACCTCCACAGATACGCAGTATTTT. Translation gives CATATSGRVETSTDTQYF.

The rearrangement joins TRBV21-1 to TRBJ1-5; TRBD1 is the table's D call and was not checked against the DNA. TRBV21-1 is noted as a pseudogene. The CDR3 is 14 residues long. This CDR3 is CASSGTGEDQPQHF. CDR3 nucleotides: TGTGCCAGCTCGGGGACAGGGGAGGATCAGCCCCAGCATTTT.

V and J are TRBV9 and TRBJ1-2; a possible D gene is TRBD1 (5 bases). Germline V CDR1 and CDR2: SGDLS, YYNGEE. The CDR3 consists of 15 residues. With 4 bases removed from V and 5 bases from J, the gap between germline ends came to 18 bases. The CDR3 DNA reads as TGTGCCAGCAGCCCCAGGACGGGGCGGAGGTATGGCTACACCTTC. Protein sequence: CASSPRTGRRYGYTF.

In nucleotides, the CDR3 is TGTGCCAGTAGTATATTCGGAGAGGACAATCAGCCCCAGCATTTT. Its protein product is CASSIFGEDNQPQHF. This chain links TRBV19 with TRBJ1-5; the D is unclear. V was cut by 2 bases and J by 3 bases, with 11 bases left in between. The CDR3 length is 15 residues. Germline CDR1 is LNHDA and CDR2 is SQIVND (reference sequence).

This clone was observed a few times. DNA of the CDR3: TGTGCCAGCAGCTTAGCCCCCAGGGGAGTCACTGAAGCTTTCTTT. Translated, it gives CASSLAPRGVTEAFF. The chain employs TRBV11-2 and TRBJ1-1; a weak D match, TRBD1 (6 bases). Germline CDR1 SGHAT, CDR2 FQNNGV. Trimming pared 1 base from V and 4 bases from J, leaving 13 bases between. The CDR3 covers 15 residues.

The table lists this clone with a few counts. V gene TRBV6-1 combines with J gene TRBJ2-7; weak D call: TRBD1 (5 bases). The CDR3 is 15 amino acids. From germline, CDR1 is MNHNS and CDR2 SASEGT. V was cut by 3 bases and J by 4 bases, with 16 bases left in between. CDR3 bases: TGTGCCAGCAGTGATGCGTTCAGGGCTATTTACGAGCAGTACTTC. This gives the protein CASSDAFRAIYEQYF.

This clone has only one observation. One end of the junction is discordant with germline, which a read error may explain. This chain connects TRBV6-1 to TRBJ1-4, with D unresolved. Germline CDR1 is MNHNS and CDR2 is SASEGT. The CDR3 sequence is 8 residues long. In DNA, the CDR3 is TGTGCCAGCAGTGAAGATTATTTT. It yields the protein CASSEDYF.

This chain joins TRBV19 and TRBJ1-5, with D possibly being TRBD1 (6 bases). V gave up 8 bases and J gave up 7 bases, with 15 bases separating them. The CDR3 loop spans 13 amino acids. Germline V lookup: CDR1 LNHDA, CDR2 SQIVND (reference sequence). CDR3 amino acids: CASAKGGDQPQHF. The CDR3 coding sequence is TGTGCCAGTGCCAAAGGGGGGGACCAGCCCCAGCATTTT. Filled out from reference TRBV19 and TRBJ1-5, the complete variable domain reads DGGITQSPKYLFRKEGQNVTLSCEQNLNHDAMYWYRQDPGQGLRLIYYSQIVNDFQKGDIAEGYSVSREKKESFPLTVTSAQKNPTAFYLCASAKGGDQPQHFGDGTRLSIL.

J is TRBJ2-5 and V is TRBV27; the D gene could be TRBD1 or TRBD2 (7 bases each). Germline V gene sequence: CDR1 MNHEY, CDR2 SMNVEV (reference sequence). The CDR3 is 13 amino acids. The V gene lost 5 bases and the J gene lost 5 bases, with 12 bases spanning the gap. For the CDR3, the DNA is TGTGCCAGCAGTCACAGGGGAGGGGAGACCCAGTACTTC. As protein: CASSHRGGETQYF.

About this clone itself: The same CDR3 arises from other DNA sequences in this sample as well. The genes are TRBV6-1 and TRBJ1-1; D ambiguous. CDR3 length: 14 amino acids. CDR1 and CDR2 (germline): MNHNS, SASEGT. The V gene lost 1 base and the J gene lost 1 base, with 7 bases spanning the gap. CDR3 sequence: CASSEGSGNTEAFF. DNA for the CDR3: TGTGCCAGCAGTGAAGGCAGTGGGAACACTGAAGCTTTCTTT.

This chain uses TRBV14 with TRBJ2-1; D unclear. Trimming took 0 bases from V and 9 from J, leaving 9 bases between them. The germline V gene has CDR1 SGHDN and CDR2 FVKESK. This CDR3 region has 13 residues. The CDR3 DNA follows: TGTGCCAGCAGCCAAGAATGGAGCTCTGAGCAGTTCTTC. Amino acid sequence: CASSQEWSSEQFF.

The rearrangement links TRBV9 to TRBJ1-2; no firm D call. With 1 base removed from V and 8 bases from J, the gap between germline ends came to 12 bases. This CDR3 is built from 13 residues. Germline V CDR1 and CDR2: SGDLS, YYNGEE. The CDR3 DNA is TGTGCCAGCAGCGTAAATACAGCGGGAGGCTACACCTTC. Its translation: CASSVNTAGGYTF.

This clone has a count of ten or more. This rearrangement joins TRBV5-1 to TRBJ2-1, with 13 positions matching TRBD2. With 1 base clipped from V and 4 bases from J, the junction kept 2 bases outside the gene matches. CDR1 is SGHRS and CDR2 is YFSETQ in the germline V gene. This CDR3 contains 16 residues. The CDR3 region has the DNA TGCGCCAGCAGCTTGATGACTAGCGGGGGGTACAATGAGCAGTTCTTC. Its protein product is CASSLMTSGGYNEQFF.

A single count supports this clone. V gene TRBV7-6 combines with J gene TRBJ2-1, with D tentatively TRBD1 or TRBD2 (5 bases each). V lost 2 bases to trimming and J lost 6 bases, with 14 bases between them. The CDR3 is 15 residues long. The germline V gene encodes CDR1 SGHVS and CDR2 FNYEAQ. This CDR3 reads CASSLSGTVGNEQFF. The CDR3 DNA reads as TGTGCCAGCAGCTTATCCGGGACGGTGGGCAATGAGCAGTTCTTC.

The chain links TRBV15 to TRBJ2-7; D uncertain. Looked up from germline, CDR1 is LNHNV and CDR2 is YYDKDF (reference sequence). Trimming removed 11 bases at V and 2 bases at J, with 13 bases between. This CDR3 contains 12 residues. The CDR3 spells CALTVWAYEQYF. DNA for the CDR3: TGTGCCCTAACGGTTTGGGCCTACGAGCAGTACTTC.

The gene calls are TRBV4-1 and TRBJ2-5; 9 bases agree with TRBD2. The germline gives CDR1 MGHRA, CDR2 YSYEKL. Losses at the gene ends were 4 bases for V and 5 bases for J; bases not matched to a gene: 8. The length of the CDR3 is 15 residues. The CDR3 DNA sequence: TGCGCCAGCAGCCGTCTAGCGGGAAGGGTTGAGACCCAGTACTTC. As protein: CASSRLAGRVETQYF.

The V and J genes are TRBV5-4 and TRBJ1-2; D might be TRBD1 (5 bases). There are 16 residues in the CDR3. With 2 bases removed from V and 5 bases from J, the gap between germline ends came to 19 bases. Germline CDR1 and CDR2: SGHNT and YYREEE (reference sequence). The CDR3 region is CASSLPQGLDVYGYTF. Written as DNA, the CDR3 is TGTGCCAGCAGCTTACCCCAGGGATTGGACGTTTATGGCTACACCTTC.